One and the same sample provided the 20 T cell receptor beta chains below, sequenced in a study of technical replicates of blood from a handful of donors (dated by TCRdb to the late 2010s). Library creation used the immunoSEQ multiplex PCR assay. TCRdb limited this immuneACCESS table to in-frame rearrangements with V and J called. A share of clones is missing; checked studies link under half to unresolved V genes, and the rest is unexplained. The sample data list approximately 85,000 clones, and 94% of these were observed just once. Over 0.2% of the sample comes from the top ten. The specimen was T cells isolated from PBMCs. The receptors were gathered from a human donor in good health.

This sequence joins TRBV19 and TRBJ2-5; D is undetermined. Germline-derived CDR1 and CDR2 are LNHDA and SQIVND (reference sequence). The CDR3 contains 14 residues. V lost 5 bases and J lost 6, with 16 bases in between. CDR3 in DNA: TGTGCCAGTAGTTTCCCCCAGGCTCCGAAGACCCAGTACTTC. It translates to CASSFPQAPKTQYF.

The table lists this clone with a few counts. Additional DNA sequences in this sample encode the identical CDR3. The rearrangement joins TRBV27 to TRBJ1-1, with 8 nucleotides matching TRBD1. This CDR3 contains 15 residues. The V gene's germline CDR1 is MNHEY and CDR2 SMNVEV (reference sequence). V trimming: 0 bases; J trimming: 4 bases; junction bases outside the gene matches: 4. The CDR3 reads CASSLSGQGVTEAFF. CDR3 coding DNA: TGTGCCAGCAGTTTATCCGGACAGGGTGTCACTGAAGCTTTCTTT.

The chain links TRBV18 to TRBJ2-5; TRBD2 is a possible D gene (5 bases). Germline V gives CDR1 KGHSH, CDR2 LQKENI. The CDR3 length is 17 residues. V was pared by 3 bases and J by 3 bases, with 20 bases between. CDR3 in amino acids: CASSPGEGRGSKETQYF. Here the CDR3 DNA reads TGTGCCAGCTCACCGGGAGAGGGTCGAGGATCGAAAGAGACCCAGTACTTC.

The chain carries TRBV9 and TRBJ2-3, with TRBD2 matching over 7 bases. The CDR3 loop spans 16 amino acids. CDR1 SGDLS and CDR2 YYNGEE come from the germline V gene. V shed 7 bases and J 5 bases; nucleotides not matched to a gene: 16. CDR3 amino acids: CASSGGIGWGLDTQYF. The CDR3 DNA sequence: TGTGCCAGCTCCGGGGGGATTGGCTGGGGATTAGATACGCAGTATTTT.

The gene calls are TRBV13 and TRBJ2-7; D remains unclear. Germline V gene lookup returns CDR1 PRHDT and CDR2 FYEKMQ (reference sequence). V was shortened by 3 bases and J by 9 bases, with 9 bases between the two germline ends. CDR3 length equals 11 residues. CDR3 DNA: TGTGCCAGCAGCTTGGGCGAAGGGCAGTACTTC. Translated: CASSLGEGQYF.

The chain is built from TRBV28 and TRBJ1-6; D is unclear. The CDR3 extends over 13 amino acids. The V end was cut by 7 bases, the J end by 0 bases, with 4 bases between. Per germline, CDR1 MDHEN and CDR2 SYDVKM. The CDR3 bases are TGTGCCAGCATGAGCTCCTATAATTCACCCCTCCACTTT. As protein: CASMSSYNSPLHF.

V gene TRBV19 combines with J gene TRBJ2-7; 11 bases match TRBD2. The ends lost 5 bases at V and 0 bases at J; junction bases unmatched: 6. Germline CDR1 is LNHDA and CDR2 is SQIVND (reference sequence). The CDR3 runs to 16 residues. The CDR3, as DNA: TGTGCCAGTAGTCCCTTTCTAGCGGGAGGCTCCTACGAGCAGTACTTC. Translation: CASSPFLAGGSYEQYF.

The chain links TRBV19 to TRBJ1-2; 7 positions match TRBD1. V gave up 6 bases and J gave up 4 bases; unmatched junction bases: 8. Germline loops: CDR1 LNHDA, CDR2 SQIVND (reference sequence). This CDR3 has 14 amino acids. The CDR3, as DNA: TGTGCCAGTAGCCCAAAACAGGGGATCTATGGCTACACCTTC. This codes for CASSPKQGIYGYTF.

This sequence joins TRBV6-6 and TRBJ1-2, with TRBD1 matching over 7 bases. CDR1 and CDR2 from the germline V gene are MNHNY and SVGAGI (reference sequence). Trimming at V came to 7 bases and at J to 2 bases, leaving 4 bases not matched to a gene. CDR3 length: 13 residues. CDR3 in DNA: TGTGCCAGCACCCCAGGGGGGAACTATGGCTACACCTTC. This gives the protein CASTPGGNYGYTF.

This clone was detected a few times. The rearrangement links TRBV5-1 to TRBJ1-1, with unresolved D. V lost 5 bases to trimming and J lost 1 base, with 9 bases between them. In germline, CDR1 is SGHRS, CDR2 YFSETQ. This CDR3 spans 13 amino acids. The CDR3 region is CASRLVGNTEAFF. The CDR3 bases are TGCGCCAGCAGACTGGTCGGGAACACTGAAGCTTTCTTT.

This chain links TRBV5-1 with TRBJ2-5, with 12 bases fitting TRBD2. Germline CDR1 is SGHRS and CDR2 is YFSETQ. With 5 bases clipped from V and 4 bases from J, the junction kept 9 bases outside the gene matches. The CDR3 loop spans 16 amino acids. The DNA for the CDR3 is TGCGCCAGCAGTTTGACTAGCGGGAGTAGTGGAGAGACCCAGTACTTC. Translating it yields CASSLTSGSSGETQYF.

The chain uses TRBV7-9 and TRBJ1-2; 7 nucleotides match TRBD1. The ends lost 5 bases at V and 0 bases at J; junction bases unmatched: 12. The CDR3 has 17 amino acids. The germline CDR1 and CDR2 sequences are SEHNR and FQNEAQ (reference sequence). This CDR3 reads CASSSTYGDRPNYGYTF. CDR3 nucleotide sequence: TGTGCCAGCAGCAGCACATATGGGGACAGACCTAACTATGGCTACACCTTC.

The chain combines TRBV4-1 with TRBJ2-4; TRBD2 matches 10 bases. In germline, CDR1 is MGHRA, CDR2 YSYEKL. Trimming at V came to 0 bases and at J to 6 bases, leaving 11 bases not matched to a gene. The CDR3 is made up of 18 amino acids. CDR3 nucleotide sequence: TGCGCCAGCAGCCAAGAAGGGACAGCCGGGACTAGCGTAAACATTCAGTACTTC. Translating it yields CASSQEGTAGTSVNIQYF.

This chain's CDR3 is CASAIGQEGDTQYF. The CDR3 DNA reads TGCGCCAGCGCCATCGGCCAGGAGGGAGATACGCAGTATTTT. The chain carries TRBV10-1 and TRBJ2-3, with D maybe TRBD2 (6 bases). Germline values: CDR1 WNHNN, CDR2 SYGVQD (reference sequence). V lost 8 bases and J lost 5, with 17 bases in between. The CDR3 is 14 residues long.

The genes are TRBV18 and TRBJ2-1; 12 bases agree with TRBD2. Germline assignment: CDR1 KGHSH and CDR2 LQKENI. The CDR3 has 16 residues. The J segment lost 6 bases and the V segment lost 3 bases, leaving 6 bases of the junction unmatched. CDR3 sequence reads: CASSPEALAGGNEQFF. CDR3 DNA: TGTGCCAGCTCACCTGAGGCACTAGCGGGAGGCAATGAGCAGTTCTTC.

The table lists this clone with a few counts. The V call is TRBV6-5, the J call TRBJ1-1; 9 nucleotides align to TRBD1. With 5 bases clipped from V and 5 bases from J, the junction kept 9 bases outside the gene matches. This CDR3 has 15 amino acids. Germline V CDR1 and CDR2: MNHEY, SVGAGI. The CDR3 coding sequence is TGTGCCAGCAGTGCTTCCTTGACAGGGGGGACTGAAGCTTTCTTT. Protein product: CASSASLTGGTEAFF.

The J gene is TRBJ1-2, the V gene TRBV7-2; D is possibly TRBD1 (5 bases). The CDR3 loop spans 16 amino acids. V lost 5 bases, J lost 2 bases, and 18 bases lay in between. Germline-derived CDR1 and CDR2 are SGHTA and FQGNSA. CDR3 sequence (DNA): TGTGCCAGCAGCCCGTTGGCTCTCAGGGAAAACTATGGCTACACCTTC. Translated: CASSPLALRENYGYTF.

The chain combines TRBV6-1 with TRBJ2-3; D unresolved. CDR3 length: 16 residues. V gave up 1 base and J gave up 0 bases, with 11 bases separating them. CDR1 and CDR2 (germline): MNHNS, SASEGT. CDR3 bases: TGTGCCAGCAGTGAAGTGATGGGCCCTAGCACAGATACGCAGTATTTT. It is translated as CASSEVMGPSTDTQYF.

This sequence joins TRBV2 and TRBJ2-3; D might be TRBD2 (5 bases). V gave up 8 bases and J gave up 7 bases, with 16 bases separating them. Looked up from germline, CDR1 is SNHLY and CDR2 is FYNNEI. The CDR3 contains 13 residues. CDR3: CASSEGKVHTQYF. The DNA for the CDR3 is TGTGCCAGCTCCGAGGGCAAGGTACATACGCAGTATTTT.

The chain links TRBV19 to TRBJ1-4; 12 bases align to TRBD1. J was trimmed by 5 bases and V by 7 bases; bases with no gene match: 14. The CDR3 is made up of 18 amino acids. Germline V lookup: CDR1 LNHDA, CDR2 SQIVND (reference sequence). CDR3 nucleotide sequence: TGTGCCAGTACCCAGGCCCCGGGACAGGGGGCCGGCAATGAAAAACTGTTTTTT. This sequence encodes CASTQAPGQGAGNEKLFF.